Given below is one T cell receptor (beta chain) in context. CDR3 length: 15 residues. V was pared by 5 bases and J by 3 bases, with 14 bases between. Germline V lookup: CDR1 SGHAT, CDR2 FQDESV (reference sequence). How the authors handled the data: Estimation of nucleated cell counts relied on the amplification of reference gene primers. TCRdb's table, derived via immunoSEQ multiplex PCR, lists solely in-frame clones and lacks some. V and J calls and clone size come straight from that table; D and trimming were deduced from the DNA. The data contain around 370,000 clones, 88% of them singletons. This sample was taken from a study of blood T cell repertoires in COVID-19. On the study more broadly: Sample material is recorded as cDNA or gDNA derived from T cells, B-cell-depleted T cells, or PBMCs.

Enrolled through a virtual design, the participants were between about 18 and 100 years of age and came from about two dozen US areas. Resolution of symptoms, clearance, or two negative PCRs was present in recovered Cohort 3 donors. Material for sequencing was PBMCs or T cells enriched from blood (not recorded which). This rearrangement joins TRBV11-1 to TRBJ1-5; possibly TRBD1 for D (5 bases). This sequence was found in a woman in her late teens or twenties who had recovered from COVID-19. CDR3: CASSPGGELNQPQHF. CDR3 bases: TGTGCCAGCAGCCCTGGGGGGGAACTCAATCAGCCCCAGCATTTT. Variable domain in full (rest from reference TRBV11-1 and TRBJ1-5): EAEVAQSPRYKITEKSQAVAFWCDPISGHATLYWYRQILGQGPELLVQFQDESVVDDSQLPKDRFSAERLKGVDSTLKIQPAELGDSAMYLCASSPGGELNQPQHFGDGTRLSIL.